This TCR beta chain was obtained from a study of human T cells and chemical hapten exposure. Regarding time point: patch test 1, 2 weeks after DPC sensitization. The treatment here: therapeutic diphenylcyclopropenone sensitization with weekly scalp DPC. MiXCR, applied by TCRdb to the RACE reads, yields one record per CDR3 protein. The data contain roughly 70,000 distinct CDR3 sequences, about 31% of them singletons. Germline V gene lookup returns CDR1 SNHLY and CDR2 FYNNEI. This CDR3 region has 13 residues. V dropped 7 bases and J dropped 0 bases, with 7 bases sitting between them. The sequence came from a man aged 35-49 years with alopecia areata. Some clones in this sample may be carry-over from other donors' samples. The rearrangement uses TRBV2 and TRBJ1-5; D unresolved. The material sequenced was whole blood, taken in connection with sensitization to the hapten diphenylcyclopropenone (DPC). CDR3 residues: CASNGVSNQPQHF. Written as DNA, the CDR3 is TGTGCCAGCAACGGGGTTAGCAATCAGCCCCAGCATTTT.